The 8 T cell receptor beta chains listed next were all sequenced from one sample in a study of spatial heterogeneity in lung cancer. Noted time point: blood at routine non-recurrence follow-up after resection. Unsorted whole RNA of tumor, nontumor lung or frozen PBMC was sequenced. MiXCR was run by TCRdb on the 5' RACE reads, yielding one entry per CDR3 protein. The sample has roughly 120,000 distinct CDR3 sequences; 10% to 15% are singletons. The material was PBMCs, obtained at follow-up. These receptor sequences come from a male donor with early-stage non-small cell lung cancer.

The rearrangement uses TRBV6-5 and TRBJ1-1; possible D gene TRBD1, 6 bases. This CDR3 region has 13 residues. V shed 6 bases and J shed 4 bases, with 12 bases lying between them. Germline CDR1 is MNHEY and CDR2 is SVGAGI. The DNA of the CDR3 is TGTGCCAGCAGGGAACAGGGTTTCACTGAAGCTTTCTTT. Its translation: CASREQGFTEAFF.

V is TRBV10-3 and J is TRBJ1-2; 7 positions match TRBD1. V shed 2 bases, J shed 8 bases, and the junction held 8 bases outside the gene matches. The CDR3 is 14 residues long. The germline CDR1 and CDR2 sequences are ENHRY and SYGVKD. Here the CDR3 reads CAISEDRVLNGYTF. For the CDR3, the DNA is TGTGCCATCAGTGAGGACAGGGTCTTGAACGGCTACACCTTC.

The chain recombines TRBV20-1 with TRBJ1-1; TRBD1 might be the D (5 bases). V was trimmed by 2 bases and J by 1 base, leaving 11 bases between them. The V gene's germline CDR1 is DFQATT and CDR2 SNEGSKA (reference sequence). The CDR3 spans 14 residues. The CDR3 DNA reads as TGCAGTGCTAGATCGGGGGGTGGGAACACTGAAGCTTTCTTT. Encoded protein: CSARSGGGNTEAFF.

At least ten counts were recorded for this clonotype. The CDR3 DNA reads TGTGCCAGCAGCCCAGGCGGGCGGCGCCAAACAGATACGCAGTATTTT. This translates into CASSPGGRRQTDTQYF. The chain uses TRBV7-9 and TRBJ2-3, with D perhaps matching TRBD2 (5 bases). Per germline, CDR1 SEHNR and CDR2 FQNEAQ (reference sequence). The V end lost 5 bases, the J end lost 3 bases, and 18 bases lay between the germline ends. This CDR3 has 16 amino acids.

This rearrangement joins TRBV6-6 to TRBJ1-6; D is ambiguous. This CDR3 has 15 amino acids. CDR1 and CDR2 from the germline V gene are MNHNY and SVGAGI (reference sequence). Trimming stripped 6 bases from V and 3 bases from J, with 12 bases between. CDR3 residues: CASSPSTDYNSPLHF. The CDR3 DNA follows: TGTGCCAGCAGCCCCAGCACGGACTATAATTCACCCCTCCACTTT.

The J gene is TRBJ2-1, the V gene TRBV6-5; 7 bases align to TRBD1. This CDR3 spans 15 amino acids. J lost 8 bases, V lost 5 bases, and 12 bases had no gene match. Germline V gene lookup returns CDR1 MNHEY and CDR2 SVGAGI. CDR3 sequence reads: CASSRTGEWIDEQFF. In DNA, the CDR3 is TGTGCCAGCAGTAGAACAGGGGAGTGGATCGATGAGCAGTTCTTC.

This clonotype was found a few times. This sequence joins TRBV15 and TRBJ1-1; D not resolved. The germline V and J ends were trimmed by 4 bases and 2 bases, with 8 bases remaining between them. This CDR3 has 13 residues. Per germline, CDR1 LNHNV and CDR2 YYDKDF (reference sequence). Here the CDR3 reads CATSKEGNTEAFF. The CDR3, as DNA: TGTGCCACCAGCAAGGAAGGCAACACTGAAGCTTTCTTT.

J is TRBJ2-5 and V is TRBV13; the D is unclear. Germline loops: CDR1 PRHDT, CDR2 FYEKMQ (reference sequence). CDR3 length equals 12 residues. V was trimmed by 3 bases and J by 3 bases, leaving 5 bases between them. CDR3 residues: CASSFREETQYF. CDR3 bases: TGTGCCAGCAGCTTCCGGGAAGAGACCCAGTACTTC. Full variable domain (outside the CDR3, taken from reference TRBV13 and TRBJ2-5): AAGVIQSPRHLIKEKRETATLKCYPIPRHDTVYWYQQGPGQDPQFLISFYEKMQSDKGSIPDRFSAQQFSDYHSELNMSSLELGDSALYFCASSFREETQYFGPGTRLLVL.